In this sample, the clone carrying this T cell receptor beta chain turned up a few times. These data come from a study of blood T cell repertoires in COVID-19. Whole-study context: The United States, Italy and Spain provided the acute and convalescent COVID-19 samples. T cells, B-cell-depleted T cells, or PBMCs provided the cDNA or gDNA that served as material.

The CDR3 has 15 residues. V was pared by 4 bases and J by 0 bases, with 12 bases between. Germline-derived CDR1 and CDR2 are MNHEY and SMNVEV (reference sequence). How the authors handled the data: Estimated nucleated cell counts came from reference gene primer amplification. Clones were sequenced by immunoSEQ multiplex PCR, and TCRdb holds only the in-frame ones, with some missing. The V and J calls and clone size were taken over from that table, and D and trimming were inferred from the DNA. The repertoire has about 160,000 clones, around 87% of them found once; the top ten carry about 4.6%. The clonotype comes from a woman aged 55-69 years with active or convalescent COVID-19. The sequencing input was peripheral blood. The chain carries TRBV27 and TRBJ1-1, with D perhaps TRBD1 (6 bases). CDR3: CASSSPGHLNTEAFF. The CDR3, as DNA: TGTGCCAGCAGTTCTCCGGGACACTTGAACACTGAAGCTTTCTTT.